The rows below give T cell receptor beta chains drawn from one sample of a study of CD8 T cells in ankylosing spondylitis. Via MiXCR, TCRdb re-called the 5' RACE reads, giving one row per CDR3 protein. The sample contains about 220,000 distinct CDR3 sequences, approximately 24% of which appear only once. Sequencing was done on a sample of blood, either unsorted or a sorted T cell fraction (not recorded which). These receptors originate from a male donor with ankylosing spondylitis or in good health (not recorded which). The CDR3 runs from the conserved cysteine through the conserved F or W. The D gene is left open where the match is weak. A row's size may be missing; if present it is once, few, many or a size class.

CDR3aa: CSAREGRGGGYGYTF
CDR3nt: TGCAGTGCTAGAGAGGGGCGCGGGGGAGGCTATGGCTACACCTTC
d_gene: NA
j_gene: TRBJ1-2
abundance: NA
v_gene: TRBV20-1

CDR3aa: CSAYLPYEQYF
CDR3nt: TGCAGTGCTTACCTCCCCTACGAGCAGTACTTC
d_gene: NA
j_gene: TRBJ2-7
abundance: many
v_gene: TRBV20-1

CDR3aa: CAIRRQGLGNEQFF
CDR3nt: TGTGCCATCAGAAGACAGGGCTTGGGCAATGAGCAGTTCTTC
d_gene: TRBD1
j_gene: TRBJ2-1
abundance: few
v_gene: TRBV10-3

CDR3aa: CASSLGVSSGSTDTQYF
CDR3nt: TGTGCCAGCAGTTTAGGTGTGTCTAGCGGAAGCACAGATACGCAGTATTTT
d_gene: TRBD2
j_gene: TRBJ2-3
abundance: NA
v_gene: TRBV12-3/TRBV12-4

CDR3aa: CAISGRLAYEQYF
CDR3nt: TGTGCCATCAGTGGTAGACTCGCCTACGAGCAGTACTTC
d_gene: NA
j_gene: TRBJ2-7
abundance: many
v_gene: TRBV10-3

CDR3aa: CASSLAGGGTEQYF
CDR3nt: TGCGCCAGCAGCTTGGCCGGGGGCGGAACCGAGCAGTACTTC
d_gene: NA
j_gene: TRBJ2-7
abundance: few
v_gene: TRBV5-1

CDR3aa: CASTKEVRGTGELFF
CDR3nt: TGCGCCAGCACCAAGGAGGTTCGAGGCACCGGGGAGCTGTTTTTT
d_gene: NA
j_gene: TRBJ2-2
abundance: NA
v_gene: TRBV5-1

CDR3aa: CASTEYSSTDTQYF
CDR3nt: TGTGCCAGTACCGAGTACTCTAGCACAGATACGCAGTATTTT
d_gene: NA
j_gene: TRBJ2-3
abundance: NA
v_gene: TRBV19

CDR3aa: CASSSDRSNQPQHF
CDR3nt: TGTGCCAGCAGTTCAGACAGGAGCAATCAGCCCCAGCATTTT
d_gene: NA
j_gene: TRBJ1-5
abundance: NA
v_gene: TRBV28

CDR3aa: CSASGLKGTGELFF
CDR3nt: TGCAGTGCTAGTGGGCTAAAGGGCACCGGGGAGCTGTTTTTT
d_gene: NA
j_gene: TRBJ2-2
abundance: NA
v_gene: TRBV20-1

CDR3aa: CSVVGTIEGETQYF
CDR3nt: TGCAGCGTTGTTGGAACGATCGAGGGGGAGACCCAGTACTTC
d_gene: NA
j_gene: TRBJ2-5
abundance: few
v_gene: TRBV29-1

CDR3aa: CSARGPAGGETQYF
CDR3nt: TGCAGTGCTAGAGGCCCAGCGGGAGGGGAGACCCAGTACTTC
d_gene: TRBD2
j_gene: TRBJ2-5
abundance: many
v_gene: TRBV20-1

CDR3aa: CSVRQGMNTEAFF
CDR3nt: TGCAGCGTCAGACAGGGGATGAACACTGAAGCTTTCTTT
d_gene: TRBD1
j_gene: TRBJ1-1
abundance: many
v_gene: TRBV29-1

CDR3aa: CASSPWTGGTEKLFF
CDR3nt: TGCGCCAGCAGCCCATGGACAGGGGGCACCGAAAAACTGTTTTTT
d_gene: TRBD1
j_gene: TRBJ1-4
abundance: many
v_gene: TRBV5-1

CDR3aa: CASSLNTASVEQYF
CDR3nt: TGTGCCAGCAGTTTAAACACGGCGTCTGTCGAGCAGTACTTC
d_gene: NA
j_gene: TRBJ2-7
abundance: NA
v_gene: TRBV12-3/TRBV12-4

CDR3aa: CASSLVGVGKNIQYF
CDR3nt: TGTGCCAGCAGCTTAGTCGGGGTTGGCAAAAACATTCAGTACTTC
d_gene: NA
j_gene: TRBJ2-4
abundance: NA
v_gene: TRBV11-2

CDR3aa: CSASTQGMGNQPQHF
CDR3nt: TGCAGTGCTAGCACCCAGGGAATGGGCAATCAGCCCCAGCATTTT
d_gene: NA
j_gene: TRBJ1-5
abundance: NA
v_gene: TRBV20-1

CDR3aa: CASSRSVGSNEKLFF
CDR3nt: TGTGCCAGCAGCCGTAGTGTGGGATCTAATGAAAAACTGTTTTTT
d_gene: NA
j_gene: TRBJ1-4
abundance: many
v_gene: TRBV7-2

CDR3aa: CASSFRGHGETQYF
CDR3nt: TGTGCCAGCAGCTTCAGGGGGCACGGTGAGACCCAGTACTTC
d_gene: TRBD1
j_gene: TRBJ2-5
abundance: NA
v_gene: TRBV7-3

CDR3aa: CARPIKQLPSYEQYF
CDR3nt: TGTGCCAGACCGATTAAACAGCTACCGTCCTACGAGCAGTACTTC
d_gene: NA
j_gene: TRBJ2-7
abundance: NA
v_gene: TRBV12-3/TRBV12-4

CDR3aa: CASSPRTNPSSYNEQFF
CDR3nt: TGTGCCAGCAGCCCCAGGACTAATCCAAGCTCCTACAATGAGCAGTTCTTC
d_gene: NA
j_gene: TRBJ2-1
abundance: many
v_gene: TRBV5-5

CDR3aa: CSASGWSRQDGEQFF
CDR3nt: TGCAGTGCTAGTGGCTGGTCTAGACAGGACGGAGAGCAGTTCTTC
d_gene: NA
j_gene: TRBJ2-1
abundance: many
v_gene: TRBV20-1

CDR3aa: CATSQDPAGTGVGNEQFF
CDR3nt: TGTGCCACCAGCCAAGATCCGGCCGGGACAGGCGTCGGCAATGAGCAGTTCTTC
d_gene: TRBD1
j_gene: TRBJ2-1
abundance: NA
v_gene: TRBV3-1

CDR3aa: CSAGSSGTQTLYNEQFF
CDR3nt: TGCAGTGCTGGATCATCCGGGACCCAAACACTCTACAATGAGCAGTTCTTC
d_gene: NA
j_gene: TRBJ2-1
abundance: NA
v_gene: TRBV20-1

CDR3aa: CASSAWTSLDEQFF
CDR3nt: TGCGCCAGCAGCGCCTGGACTAGTCTGGATGAGCAGTTCTTC
d_gene: TRBD2
j_gene: TRBJ2-1
abundance: NA
v_gene: TRBV5-1

CDR3aa: CASSKALSRLISSYNEQFF
CDR3nt: TGTGCCAGCAGCAAAGCGCTGTCACGATTAATAAGTTCCTACAATGAGCAGTTCTTC
d_gene: NA
j_gene: TRBJ2-1
abundance: many
v_gene: TRBV21-1

CDR3aa: CSVAIGYGSPLHF
CDR3nt: TGCAGCGTGGCCATAGGGTACGGCTCACCCCTCCACTTT
d_gene: NA
j_gene: TRBJ1-6
abundance: NA
v_gene: TRBV29-1

CDR3aa: CASSLEGQGASPLHF
CDR3nt: TGCGCCAGCAGCTTGGAGGGACAGGGAGCATCACCCCTCCACTTT
d_gene: TRBD1
j_gene: TRBJ1-6
abundance: NA
v_gene: TRBV5-1

CDR3aa: CASSQVITLNTGELFF
CDR3nt: TGCGCCAGCAGCCAAGTAATAACGCTGAACACCGGGGAGCTGTTTTTT
d_gene: NA
j_gene: TRBJ2-2
abundance: many
v_gene: TRBV4-1

CDR3aa: CSALPGGEDYGYTF
CDR3nt: TGCAGTGCCCTGCCGGGTGGAGAGGACTATGGCTACACCTTC
d_gene: NA
j_gene: TRBJ1-2
abundance: NA
v_gene: TRBV20-1

CDR3aa: CASSVDRGRSTDTQYF
CDR3nt: TGTGCCAGCAGCGTTGACAGGGGGCGGAGCACAGATACGCAGTATTTT
d_gene: TRBD1
j_gene: TRBJ2-3
abundance: few
v_gene: TRBV9

CDR3aa: CASSQDRTGGSYEQYF
CDR3nt: TGTGCCAGCAGCCAAGATCGGACAGGGGGGTCCTACGAGCAGTACTTC
d_gene: TRBD1
j_gene: TRBJ2-7
abundance: few
v_gene: TRBV3-1

CDR3aa: CASSPGSSGNIQYF
CDR3nt: TGCGCCAGCAGTCCCGGGTCTTCAGGAAACATTCAGTACTTC
d_gene: NA
j_gene: TRBJ2-4
abundance: few
v_gene: TRBV5-1

CDR3aa: CASTDTEAFF
CDR3nt: TGTGCCAGCACCGACACTGAAGCTTTCTTT
d_gene: NA
j_gene: TRBJ1-1
abundance: many
v_gene: TRBV7-2

CDR3aa: CASSSDLQETQYF
CDR3nt: TGTGCCAGCAGCTCGGACCTCCAAGAGACCCAGTACTTC
d_gene: NA
j_gene: TRBJ2-5
abundance: NA
v_gene: TRBV7-2

CDR3aa: CASSLGLIPVQETQYF
CDR3nt: TGCGCCAGCAGCTTGGGCCTAATCCCAGTACAAGAGACCCAGTACTTC
d_gene: NA
j_gene: TRBJ2-5
abundance: NA
v_gene: TRBV5-1

CDR3aa: CASSPRVGGETQYF
CDR3nt: TGTGCCAGCAGCCCCCGCGTGGGTGGAGAGACCCAGTACTTC
d_gene: NA
j_gene: TRBJ2-5
abundance: NA
v_gene: TRBV13

CDR3aa: CSVGRGSEQYF
CDR3nt: TGCAGCGTTGGAAGGGGATCCGAGCAGTACTTC
d_gene: NA
j_gene: TRBJ2-7
abundance: few
v_gene: TRBV29-1

CDR3aa: CASKGDHGQPQHF
CDR3nt: TGTGCCAGCAAGGGGGATCATGGGCAGCCCCAGCATTTT
d_gene: NA
j_gene: TRBJ1-5
abundance: NA
v_gene: TRBV2

CDR3aa: CSVGSFIGLANGYTF
CDR3nt: TGCAGCGTTGGATCTTTCATCGGACTAGCGAATGGCTACACCTTC
d_gene: NA
j_gene: TRBJ1-2
abundance: many
v_gene: TRBV29-1

CDR3aa: CASSLTSGRVATQYF
CDR3nt: TGTGCCAGCAGCTTAACTAGCGGGAGAGTCGCGACGCAGTATTTT
d_gene: TRBD2
j_gene: TRBJ2-3
abundance: many
v_gene: TRBV7-2

CDR3aa: CASSSGTGVVKNIQYF
CDR3nt: TGTGCCAGCAGCTCCGGGACAGGGGTAGTCAAAAACATTCAGTACTTC
d_gene: TRBD1
j_gene: TRBJ2-4
abundance: NA
v_gene: TRBV7-3

CDR3aa: CSAQREGWEQFF
CDR3nt: TGCAGTGCCCAGCGGGAGGGGTGGGAGCAGTTCTTC
d_gene: TRBD2
j_gene: TRBJ2-1
abundance: NA
v_gene: TRBV20-1

CDR3aa: CASSAGDFGVWQPQHF
CDR3nt: TGTGCCAGCAGCGCTGGGGATTTTGGGGTATGGCAGCCCCAGCATTTT
d_gene: NA
j_gene: TRBJ1-5
abundance: many
v_gene: TRBV9

CDR3aa: CASSSGTRGRGEQYF
CDR3nt: TGTGCCAGCAGCTCCGGGACCCGGGGGAGGGGCGAGCAGTACTTC
d_gene: TRBD2
j_gene: TRBJ2-7
abundance: few
v_gene: TRBV6-2/TRBV6-3

CDR3aa: CSACGWTAPDTQYF
CDR3nt: TGCAGTGCTTGCGGTTGGACTGCTCCTGATACGCAGTATTTT
d_gene: NA
j_gene: TRBJ2-3
abundance: NA
v_gene: TRBV20-1

CDR3aa: CSARDLRGNYEQYF
CDR3nt: TGCAGTGCTAGAGATCTGCGCGGCAACTACGAGCAGTACTTC
d_gene: NA
j_gene: TRBJ2-7
abundance: few
v_gene: TRBV20-1

CDR3aa: CASSHSTARTDTQYF
CDR3nt: TGTGCCAGCAGCCATTCGACGGCTCGCACAGATACGCAGTATTTT
d_gene: NA
j_gene: TRBJ2-3
abundance: many
v_gene: TRBV7-2

CDR3aa: CTAAPAQETQYF
CDR3nt: TGCACCGCCGCCCCGGCGCAAGAGACCCAGTACTTC
d_gene: NA
j_gene: TRBJ2-5
abundance: NA
v_gene: TRBV20-1

CDR3aa: CSVDNSGANVLTF
CDR3nt: TGCAGCGTTGACAACTCTGGGGCCAACGTCCTGACTTTC
d_gene: NA
j_gene: TRBJ2-6
abundance: medium-sized
v_gene: TRBV29-1

CDR3aa: CSASGTSTGELFF
CDR3nt: TGCAGTGCCTCCGGGACATCTACCGGGGAGCTGTTTTTT
d_gene: NA
j_gene: TRBJ2-2
abundance: NA
v_gene: TRBV20-1

CDR3aa: CASSFTDRGNEQFF
CDR3nt: TGTGCCAGCAGTTTTACGGACAGGGGAAATGAGCAGTTCTTC
d_gene: TRBD1
j_gene: TRBJ2-1
abundance: NA
v_gene: TRBV27

CDR3aa: CASSPRQAQGSGELFF
CDR3nt: TGTGCCAGCAGCCCACGGCAGGCCCAGGGCTCCGGGGAGCTGTTTTTT
d_gene: NA
j_gene: TRBJ2-2
abundance: few
v_gene: TRBV3-1

CDR3aa: CASSPSSGGTDTQYF
CDR3nt: TGTGCCAGCAGCCCTTCTAGCGGAGGCACAGATACGCAGTATTTT
d_gene: TRBD2
j_gene: TRBJ2-3
abundance: many
v_gene: TRBV3-1

CDR3aa: CSVEAGAGNTQYF
CDR3nt: TGCAGCGTTGAAGCGGGAGCGGGAAATACGCAGTATTTT
d_gene: TRBD2
j_gene: TRBJ2-3
abundance: many
v_gene: TRBV29-1

CDR3aa: CASSQALFNEQFF
CDR3nt: TGTGCCAGCAGCCAAGCACTATTCAATGAGCAGTTCTTC
d_gene: NA
j_gene: TRBJ2-1
abundance: many
v_gene: TRBV3-1

CDR3aa: CATSTKRTSGVSYNEQFF
CDR3nt: TGTGCCACCAGCACTAAGAGGACTAGCGGAGTATCCTACAATGAGCAGTTCTTC
d_gene: TRBD2
j_gene: TRBJ2-1
abundance: NA
v_gene: TRBV15

CDR3aa: CASSLAPGGSNQPQHF
CDR3nt: TGTGCCAGCAGCTTGGCCCCGGGGGGAAGCAATCAGCCCCAGCATTTT
d_gene: NA
j_gene: TRBJ1-5
abundance: NA
v_gene: TRBV5-5

CDR3aa: CSVDQDEQYF
CDR3nt: TGCAGCGTTGACCAGGACGAGCAGTACTTC
d_gene: NA
j_gene: TRBJ2-7
abundance: NA
v_gene: TRBV29-1